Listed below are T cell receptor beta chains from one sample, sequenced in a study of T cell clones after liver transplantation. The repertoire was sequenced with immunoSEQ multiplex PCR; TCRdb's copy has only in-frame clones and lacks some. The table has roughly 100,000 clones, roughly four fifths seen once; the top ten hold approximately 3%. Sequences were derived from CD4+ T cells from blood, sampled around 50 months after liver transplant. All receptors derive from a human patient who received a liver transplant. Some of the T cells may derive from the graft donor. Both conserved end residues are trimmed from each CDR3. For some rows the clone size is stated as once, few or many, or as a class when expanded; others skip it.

ASRQGRTSQNIQY,TRBJ2-4,TRBV5-1,NA
SADRGTEAF,TRBJ1-1,TRBV29-1,NA
ASSLDRGRGETQY,TRBJ2-5,TRBV19,NA
ASSPSPGQWETQY,TRBJ2-5,TRBV18,NA
ASSRVLLQGAL,TRBJ2-1,TRBV5-6,NA
ASSLARGLGNTIY,TRBJ1-3,TRBV7-2,NA
ASSVSSGASGNTIY,TRBJ1-3,TRBV9,NA
ASSFRTGANYGYT,TRBJ1-2,TRBV5-1,NA
ASRGVGFTEAF,TRBJ1-1,TRBV19,NA
ASSEAEPSGANVLT,TRBJ2-6,TRBV2,NA
ASSSGVGDTQY,TRBJ2-3,TRBV11-3,NA
ASSTGGPWYEQY,TRBJ2-7,TRBV18,once
ASSLEAGVIYEQY,NA,TRBV6-4,NA
ASSLHQGSTDTQY,TRBJ2-3,TRBV5-1,NA
ASSLRTGGGNTGELF,TRBJ2-2,TRBV7-3,few
SVAKQGAAGYT,TRBJ1-2,TRBV29-1,NA
ASSLALGSGRETQY,TRBJ2-5,TRBV7-9,NA
SVAWRGTRSNSNQPQH,TRBJ1-5,TRBV29-1,NA
ASSTTSGGNYEQF,TRBJ2-1,TRBV19,NA
ASSYHGGNTEAF,TRBJ1-1,TRBV6-5,NA
ASSQGTGSNQPQH,TRBJ1-5,TRBV4-2,NA
ASSERETGTRSYEQY,TRBJ2-7,TRBV6-1,once
ASSFGRVETQY,TRBJ2-5,TRBV27,once
ASDPLVSSYNEQF,TRBJ2-1,TRBV28,NA
ASSYYSDGSGNTIY,TRBJ1-3,TRBV6-5,NA
ASSPLRSGSGNTIY,TRBJ1-3,TRBV14,once
ASSLPSPGGDTEAF,TRBJ1-1,TRBV5-4,NA
ASSPLGAGTGRSYGYT,TRBJ1-2,TRBV18,NA
ASSQRQGQRNTIY,TRBJ1-3,TRBV9,NA
ASSRAGGGTEAF,TRBJ1-1,TRBV6-5,once
ASSSDLDSYNEQF,TRBJ2-1,TRBV7-9,NA
ASRGQAGGEKLF,TRBJ1-4,TRBV6-5,NA
ASRMDSGREGEQF,TRBJ2-1,TRBV7-3,once
ASSMDRNYGYT,TRBJ1-2,TRBV5-4,NA
ASSLASGNYEQY,TRBJ2-7,TRBV7-9,few
ASSGTVSQPQH,TRBJ1-5,TRBV2,NA
ASGSSFSGYTGELF,TRBJ2-2,TRBV12-5,NA
ASSLAGRGDEKLF,TRBJ1-4,TRBV5-1,NA
ASSLGTGGGIVYEQY,TRBJ2-7,TRBV5-1,NA
ASSKGTGGYRTEAF,TRBJ1-1,TRBV5-1,NA
ASRLTWDEQF,TRBJ2-1,TRBV2,NA
ASTINRSPYEQY,TRBJ2-7,TRBV2,NA
ASTPGGTNYGYT,TRBJ1-2,TRBV7-6,NA
ASSEWTGSGYT,TRBJ1-2,TRBV10-1,NA
ASTPRDSSGNTIY,TRBJ1-3,TRBV7-7,NA
ASTARGPRF,TRBJ2-1,TRBV28,NA
ASTARGAMNTEAF,TRBJ1-1,TRBV2,NA
ASSSDRAALYEQY,TRBJ2-7,TRBV5-4,NA
ASSEGLYEQY,TRBJ2-7,TRBV2,NA
ASSLWDSNQPQH,TRBJ1-5,TRBV7-9,NA
ASSPWTGIENQPQH,TRBJ1-5,TRBV18,NA
ASLRMNTEAF,TRBJ1-1,TRBV2,few
ASSPGRVENTQY,TRBJ2-3,TRBV7-9,NA
ASSLAGSMNTEAF,TRBJ1-1,TRBV7-3,NA
ASSELVTLKAEAF,TRBJ1-1,TRBV2,NA
ASSLPGQSRF,TRBJ2-1,TRBV7-9,NA
ASRVTSGGNNEQF,TRBJ2-1,TRBV2,NA
ASSLDRVEKLF,TRBJ1-4,TRBV5-1,NA
ASSSPPGAGANVLT,TRBJ2-6,TRBV5-4,NA
ASTRLRGVKNEQF,TRBJ2-1,TRBV5-8,NA